Shown below are 29 T cell receptor beta chains from a single sample sequenced in a study of CD8 T cells in Susac syndrome. An input of about 0.5 to 1 ug of RNA was subjected to reverse transcription using random hexamers. TCRdb re-derived calls from the immunoSEQ multiplex PCR reads in MiXCR, one entry per CDR3 protein. The data contain some 300,000 distinct CDR3 sequences, 70% to 90% of them singletons. The sequencing sample was made of CD8+ T cells from PBMCs. The receptors derive from a human donor with multiple sclerosis.

This clonotype has a single count. The chain carries TRBV10-3 and TRBJ2-7; D is possibly TRBD1 or TRBD2 (6 bases each). The CDR3 contains 14 residues. V was trimmed by 0 bases and J by 4 bases, leaving 10 bases between them. CDR1 ENHRY and CDR2 SYGVKD come from the germline V gene. In nucleotides, the CDR3 is TGTGCCATCAGTGAGTCGAGGGGGGTTTACGAGCAGTACTTC. Encoded protein: CAISESRGVYEQYF.

This sequence joins TRBV7-9 and TRBJ1-1; no definite D call. The CDR3 sequence is 15 residues long. The germline V gene encodes CDR1 SEHNR and CDR2 FQNEAQ (reference sequence). V lost 2 bases to trimming and J lost 11 bases, with 21 bases between them. The CDR3: CASSLRSGGLGIAFF. CDR3 bases: TGTGCCAGCAGCTTACGGTCGGGCGGATTAGGGATCGCTTTCTTT. Full variable domain (missing parts from reference TRBV7-9 and TRBJ1-1): DTGVSQNPRHKITKRGQNVTFRCDPISEHNRLYWYRQTLGQGPEFLTYFQNEAQLEKSRLLSDRFSAERPKGSFSTLEIQRTEQGDSAMYLCASSLRSGGLGIAFFGQGTRLTVV.

A few counts support this clonotype. CDR3 sequence: CASSERRISYEQYF. CDR3 sequence (DNA): TGTGCCAGCAGTGAACGGCGAATAAGCTACGAGCAGTACTTC. The chain employs TRBV25-1 and TRBJ2-7; D is ambiguous. Deletions cut 2 bases from V and 3 bases from J, with 11 bases between. This CDR3 has 14 amino acids. CDR1 is MGHDK, CDR2 SYGVNS, per germline.

This clonotype was seen a few times. J is TRBJ2-7 and V is TRBV20-1; 7 positions agree with TRBD1. Germline V gene data show CDR1 as DFQATT and CDR2 as SNEGSKA (reference sequence). CDR3 length equals 13 residues. Trimming took 3 bases from V and 3 from J; bases not matched to a gene: 5. CDR3 region: CSASEGALYEQYF. As DNA, the CDR3 is TGCAGTGCTAGCGAGGGGGCTCTCTACGAGCAGTACTTC.

The chain joins TRBV4-3 to TRBJ2-1; D may correspond to TRBD1 or TRBD2 (6 bases each). The V gene lost 0 bases and the J gene lost 8 bases, with 14 bases spanning the gap. Germline CDR1 and CDR2: LGHNA and YSLEER. The CDR3 has 15 amino acids. The DNA for the CDR3 is TGCGCCAGCAGCCAAGATCAATGGGGGGCGGATGAGCAGTTCTTC. This sequence encodes CASSQDQWGADEQFF.

This chain links TRBV6-5 with TRBJ1-3, with 8 positions matching TRBD1. The germline gives CDR1 MNHEY, CDR2 SVGAGI. Unmatched junction bases numbered 10, after V lost 4 bases and J lost 2 bases. This CDR3 comprises 17 residues. The CDR3 nucleotides read TGTGCCAGCAGTTTCTCCCCAGGGACAGGACCTGGAAACACCATATATTTT. Translating gives CASSFSPGTGPGNTIYF.

CDR3 loop: CASSYGAGGAYGYTF. The CDR3 DNA sequence: TGTGCCAGCAGTTATGGGGCCGGGGGGGCCTATGGCTACACCTTC. The chain joins TRBV6-6 to TRBJ1-2; perhaps TRBD1 as D (6 bases). This CDR3 has 15 amino acids. Germline values: CDR1 MNHNY, CDR2 SVGAGI (reference sequence). V shed 3 bases and J shed 4 bases, with 15 bases lying between them.

The V and J genes are TRBV27 and TRBJ2-5, with D perhaps matching TRBD2 (6 bases). Trimming stripped 6 bases from V and 4 bases from J, with 15 bases between. Germline V gene data show CDR1 as MNHEY and CDR2 as SMNVEV (reference sequence). The CDR3 is 14 amino acids. CDR3 bases: TGTGCCAGCAGCTACTTCGGGGGAGGAGAGACCCAGTACTTC. This encodes CASSYFGGGETQYF.

Only one count was recorded for this clonotype. This chain connects TRBV30 to TRBJ2-1; possible D gene TRBD2, 6 bases. The CDR3 extends over 15 amino acids. With 4 bases removed from V and 7 bases from J, the gap between germline ends came to 20 bases. Per germline, CDR1 GTSNPN and CDR2 SVGIG (reference sequence). For the CDR3, the DNA is TGTGCCTGGATTAATCCGGGACTTCGGGATAATGAGCAGTTCTTC. It is translated as CAWINPGLRDNEQFF.

This clonotype was picked up a small number of times. The chain has TRBV7-6 and TRBJ2-1; D ambiguous. CDR3 size: 13 residues. Germline V gene data show CDR1 as SGHVS and CDR2 as FNYEAQ. The germline V and J ends were trimmed by 4 bases and 5 bases, with 9 bases remaining between them. CDR3 loop: CASSSRTNNEQFF. For the CDR3, the DNA is TGTGCCAGCAGCTCCCGGACGAACAATGAGCAGTTCTTC.

The chain uses TRBV5-1 and TRBJ2-1; TRBD2 aligns across 12 bases. The CDR3 spans 18 residues. V was clipped by 7 bases and J by 5 bases; unmatched bases: 16. CDR1 and CDR2 (germline): SGHRS, YFSETQ. CDR3 nucleotides: TGCGCCAGCGCTAGGACTAGCGGGAACTATCAGGGACACAATGAGCAGTTCTTC. This translates into CASARTSGNYQGHNEQFF.

This clonotype was found once. The chain combines TRBV19 with TRBJ2-5, with D possibly TRBD2 on 5 matching bases. CDR3 size: 13 residues. CDR1 LNHDA and CDR2 SQIVND come from the germline V gene (reference sequence). Trimming pared 2 bases from V and 9 bases from J, leaving 13 bases between. The CDR3 coding sequence is TGTGCCAGTAGTATACGAGGAGAGGAGGCCCAGTACTTC. It translates to CASSIRGEEAQYF. Full variable domain (rest looked up from reference TRBV19 and TRBJ2-5): DGGITQSPKYLFRKEGQNVTLSCEQNLNHDAMYWYRQDPGQGLRLIYYSQIVNDFQKGDIAEGYSVSREKKESFPLTVTSAQKNPTAFYLCASSIRGEEAQYFGPGTRLLVL.

This sequence joins TRBV7-8 and TRBJ2-7; perhaps TRBD2 as D (5 bases). V was cut by 1 base and J by 0 bases, with 10 bases left in between. Germline CDR1 is SGHVS and CDR2 is FQNEAQ. The CDR3 runs to 15 residues. In DNA, the CDR3 is TGTGCCAGCAGCTTAGTACGGGAAGACTCCTACGAGCAGTACTTC. It codes for CASSLVREDSYEQYF.

This chain links TRBV10-1 with TRBJ2-7; a weak D match, TRBD2 (5 bases). CDR1 and CDR2 (germline): WNHNN, SYGVQD (reference sequence). This CDR3 has 14 amino acids. Trimming left V 0 bases short and J 5 bases short, with 11 bases between. The CDR3 sequence: CASSESTLADEQYF. The CDR3 region has the DNA TGCGCCAGCAGTGAGTCGACCCTAGCCGACGAGCAGTACTTC.

The chain uses TRBV6-5 and TRBJ2-7, with TRBD2 matching 7 bases. Germline V gene lookup returns CDR1 MNHEY and CDR2 SVGAGI. Unmatched junction bases numbered 11, after V lost 5 bases and J lost 7 bases. The CDR3 loop spans 14 amino acids. The DNA for the CDR3 is TGTGCCAGCAGTACCAGCGGTTGGGGGGGAGAGCAGTACTTC. Residues: CASSTSGWGGEQYF.

This chain connects TRBV27 to TRBJ2-1; TRBD2 aligns across 10 bases. The CDR3 loop spans 17 amino acids. V was clipped by 2 bases and J by 2 bases; unmatched bases: 6. Germline V gene sequence: CDR1 MNHEY, CDR2 SMNVEV (reference sequence). The CDR3, as DNA: TGTGCCAGCAGTTTAGGGCTAGCGGGAGTTACCTACAATGAGCAGTTCTTC. This codes for CASSLGLAGVTYNEQFF.

The CDR3 sequence: CASSLGASGLYEQFF. CDR3 DNA sequence: TGTGCCAGCAGCTTGGGGGCTAGCGGGCTATATGAGCAGTTCTTC. The rearrangement uses TRBV7-9 and TRBJ2-1; TRBD2 agrees at 8 bases. Unmatched junction bases numbered 9, after V lost 3 bases and J lost 8 bases. The CDR3 has 15 amino acids. Germline V lookup: CDR1 SEHNR, CDR2 FQNEAQ (reference sequence).

The V gene is TRBV7-8, the J gene TRBJ2-5; 8 bases map to TRBD2. Trimming removed 3 bases from V and 5 bases from J; junction bases left unmatched: 20. The CDR3 covers 19 residues. CDR1 is SGHVS and CDR2 is FQNEAQ in the germline V gene. This CDR3 reads CASSFGPKGTGGPKETQYF. DNA for the CDR3: TGTGCCAGCAGCTTCGGACCCAAGGGGACGGGAGGGCCTAAGGAGACCCAGTACTTC.

The chain is built from TRBV7-9 and TRBJ2-1; TRBD2 matches 9 bases. Germline V gene lookup returns CDR1 SEHNR and CDR2 FQNEAQ (reference sequence). The CDR3 is 17 amino acids. The trim removed 5 bases at V and 2 bases at J, leaving 10 bases unmatched. The CDR3, as DNA: TGTGCCAGCAGCGGGCAGTTTAGCGGGAGCACCTACAATGAGCAGTTCTTC. The encoded protein is CASSGQFSGSTYNEQFF.

This clonotype was observed a single time. This chain joins TRBV20-1 and TRBJ2-7, with D perhaps TRBD1 or TRBD2 (5 bases each). Germline V lookup: CDR1 DFQATT, CDR2 SNEGSKA (reference sequence). Trimming pared 4 bases from V and 3 bases from J, leaving 16 bases between. The CDR3 spans 14 residues. The CDR3 here is CSAKGTVPDYEQYF. The CDR3 DNA sequence: TGCAGTGCTAAAGGGACGGTCCCCGACTACGAGCAGTACTTC.

Remarks on this clonotype: One end of the junction varies from germline; a read error may be responsible. This rearrangement joins TRBV7-9 to TRBJ1-2, with D tentatively TRBD1 (6 bases). Germline V CDR1 and CDR2: SEHNR, FQNEAQ (reference sequence). The CDR3 runs to 15 residues. The CDR3 protein is CASSPTGQPNYGCTF. CDR3 nucleotide sequence: TGTGCCAGCAGCCCCACCGGACAGCCCAACTATGGCTGCACCTTC.

The chain employs TRBV28 and TRBJ2-3; TRBD1 is a possible D gene (6 bases). The CDR3 covers 15 residues. Trimming took 3 bases from V and 4 from J, leaving 14 bases between them. Germline V gives CDR1 MDHEN, CDR2 SYDVKM. In DNA form, the CDR3 reads TGTGCCAGCAGTTTTGGGGGCAGCGCCTCAGATACGCAGTATTTT. It codes for CASSFGGSASDTQYF.

The chain carries TRBV19 and TRBJ1-2; D remains ambiguous. The V end lost 5 bases, the J end lost 4 bases, and 14 bases lay between the germline ends. The germline V gene has CDR1 LNHDA and CDR2 SQIVND (reference sequence). The CDR3 covers 14 residues. CDR3 sequence: CASSPQSSGYGYTF. CDR3 bases: TGTGCCAGTAGTCCACAGAGTAGCGGCTATGGCTACACCTTC.

V gene TRBV4-3 combines with J gene TRBJ1-1; D is ambiguous. The V and J ends lost 5 bases and 1 base respectively, with 11 bases between them. In germline, CDR1 is LGHNA, CDR2 YSLEER. The CDR3 loop spans 14 amino acids. The CDR3 DNA follows: TGCGCCAGCAGCTACGGACCAGGGAACACTGAAGCTTTCTTT. Its translation: CASSYGPGNTEAFF.

The J gene is TRBJ2-3, the V gene TRBV15; TRBD2 matches 9 bases. J lost 4 bases, V lost 4 bases, and 6 bases had no gene match. The CDR3 spans 15 residues. Germline loops: CDR1 LNHNV, CDR2 YYDKDF (reference sequence). CDR3 amino acids: CATSKLAGASDTQYF. In DNA, the CDR3 is TGTGCCACCAGCAAGTTAGCGGGAGCGTCAGATACGCAGTATTTT.

This chain connects TRBV12-3 or TRBV12-4 to TRBJ2-1, with D possibly matching TRBD1 (5 bases). V gave up 4 bases and J gave up 0 bases, with 16 bases separating them. This CDR3 spans 17 amino acids. CDR3 sequence (DNA): TGTGCCAGCAGTTCCGCCAAGGGGCCGAGCTCCTACAATGAGCAGTTCTTC. Amino acid sequence: CASSSAKGPSSYNEQFF.

The chain joins TRBV20-1 to TRBJ2-2, with D perhaps TRBD2 (5 bases). Germline V gene sequence: CDR1 DFQATT, CDR2 SNEGSKA (reference sequence). This CDR3 contains 14 residues. Trimming pared 2 bases from V and 2 bases from J, leaving 9 bases between. In DNA form, the CDR3 reads TGCAGTGCTAGAAGACTAAGAAACACCGGGGAGCTGTTTTTT. Translated, it gives CSARRLRNTGELFF.

The J gene is TRBJ2-7, the V gene TRBV5-1; the match to TRBD1 covers 9 bases. Germline V CDR1 and CDR2: SGHRS, YFSETQ. The junction had 7 bases not matched to a gene; V was cut back by 3 bases and J by 3 bases. This CDR3 region has 15 residues. Here the CDR3 DNA reads TGCGCCAGCAGCTCGCCCGGGACAGGGAACTACGAGCAGTACTTC. Its protein is CASSSPGTGNYEQYF.

V is TRBV3-1 and J is TRBJ1-3; D remains ambiguous. CDR3 length equals 17 residues. V was shortened by 1 base and J by 0 bases, with 13 bases between the two germline ends. From germline, CDR1 is LGHDT and CDR2 YNNKEL (reference sequence). In nucleotides, the CDR3 is TGTGCCAGCAGCCAAGGATTTTCCCAAATCTCTGGAAACACCATATATTTT. The encoded protein is CASSQGFSQISGNTIYF.